A selection of T cell receptor beta chains follows, all from one sample in a study of CD8+CD57+ T cells in acquired aplastic anemia. From the reads, TCRdb called clonotypes with MiXCR, one entry per CDR3 protein. The sample carries 150,000 to 200,000 distinct CDR3 sequences, around half recorded once. Sequenced input: sorted CD4+, CD8+, or CD8+CD57+ T cells (not recorded which) from PBMCs. The receptors were gathered from a human donor with aplastic anemia. Each CDR3 is given with its conserved first and last residue. Each record gives: V gene, clone size, J gene, D gene, CDR3 protein, CDR3 DNA. A D gene is named only where the DNA matches it firmly. Some rows have no size entry. The others give once, few or many, or a class for an expanded clone.

v_call: TRBV10-3
clone_size: NA
j_call: TRBJ1-5
d_call: NA
cdr3_aa: CAISEGVQPQHF
cdr3_nt: TGTGCCATCAGTGAAGGGGTACAGCCCCAGCATTTT

v_call: TRBV7-9
clone_size: once
j_call: TRBJ2-7
d_call: NA
cdr3_aa: CASSHPLPEQYF
cdr3_nt: TGTGCCAGCAGCCACCCTCTACCCGAGCAGTACTTC

v_call: TRBV10-3
clone_size: NA
j_call: TRBJ2-7
d_call: TRBD1
cdr3_aa: CASTSGGNEQYF
cdr3_nt: TGTGCCTCGACTTCAGGGGGCAACGAGCAGTACTTC

v_call: TRBV11-1
clone_size: NA
j_call: TRBJ2-1
d_call: TRBD2
cdr3_aa: CASTVAGGNNEQFF
cdr3_nt: TGTGCCAGCACCGTAGCGGGGGGGAACAATGAGCAGTTCTTC

v_call: TRBV9
clone_size: NA
j_call: TRBJ2-7
d_call: NA
cdr3_aa: CASSVVTGLRVYEQYF
cdr3_nt: TGTGCCAGCAGCGTAGTAACGGGACTTCGGGTCTACGAGCAGTACTTC

v_call: TRBV7-2
clone_size: NA
j_call: TRBJ2-1
d_call: NA
cdr3_aa: CASSSTGRVLFF
cdr3_nt: TGTGCCAGCAGTAGCACGGGGAGAGTACTGTTCTTC

v_call: TRBV19
clone_size: NA
j_call: TRBJ2-5
d_call: TRBD1
cdr3_aa: CASSPGTGAGTQYF
cdr3_nt: TGTGCCAGTAGTCCCGGGACAGGGGCCGGGACCCAGTACTTC

v_call: TRBV20-1
clone_size: NA
j_call: TRBJ2-5
d_call: NA
cdr3_aa: CSARVGTVQETQYF
cdr3_nt: TGCAGTGCTAGAGTTGGGACTGTCCAAGAGACCCAGTACTTC

v_call: TRBV6-5
clone_size: many
j_call: TRBJ1-2
d_call: NA
cdr3_aa: CASSTGEFYGYTF
cdr3_nt: TGTGCCAGCAGTACGGGGGAGTTTTACGGCTACACCTTC

v_call: TRBV25-1
clone_size: NA
j_call: TRBJ1-2
d_call: NA
cdr3_aa: CASSEFDNYGYTF
cdr3_nt: TGTGCCAGCAGTGAATTTGACAACTATGGCTACACCTTC

v_call: TRBV20-1
clone_size: NA
j_call: TRBJ1-2
d_call: TRBD1
cdr3_aa: CSARGRTGEGDGYTF
cdr3_nt: TGCAGTGCTAGAGGTCGGACAGGGGAGGGTGATGGCTACACCTTC

v_call: TRBV25-1
clone_size: NA
j_call: TRBJ1-4
d_call: TRBD1
cdr3_aa: CASSDLQGANEKLFF
cdr3_nt: TGTGCCAGCAGTGATTTACAGGGGGCTAATGAAAAACTGTTTTTT

v_call: TRBV9
clone_size: many
j_call: TRBJ2-7
d_call: NA
cdr3_aa: CASSPGTGEQYF
cdr3_nt: TGTGCCAGCAGCCCCGGGACTGGCGAGCAGTACTTC

v_call: TRBV19
clone_size: few
j_call: TRBJ1-6
d_call: NA
cdr3_aa: CASSLGLNSPLHF
cdr3_nt: TGTGCCAGTAGTCTCGGGCTTAATTCACCCCTCCACTTT

v_call: TRBV12-3/TRBV12-4
clone_size: many
j_call: TRBJ2-2
d_call: TRBD1
cdr3_aa: CASSPGGPGELFF
cdr3_nt: TGTGCCAGCAGCCCAGGGGGCCCCGGGGAGCTGTTTTTT

v_call: TRBV4-1
clone_size: many
j_call: TRBJ1-2
d_call: TRBD1
cdr3_aa: CASRPGTGKNYGYTF
cdr3_nt: TGCGCCAGCAGACCCGGGACAGGGAAAAACTATGGCTACACCTTC

v_call: TRBV5-1
clone_size: many
j_call: TRBJ2-7
d_call: NA
cdr3_aa: CASSLEGFSYEQYF
cdr3_nt: TGCGCCAGCAGCTTGGAGGGATTCTCCTACGAGCAGTACTTC

v_call: TRBV7-9
clone_size: many
j_call: TRBJ1-4
d_call: TRBD1
cdr3_aa: CASSLLTGVEKLFF
cdr3_nt: TGTGCCAGCAGCTTACTGACAGGGGTAGAAAAACTGTTTTTT

v_call: TRBV25-1
clone_size: many
j_call: TRBJ2-3
d_call: NA
cdr3_aa: CASSTNTDTQYF
cdr3_nt: TGTGCCAGCAGTACAAACACAGATACGCAGTATTTT

v_call: TRBV7-9
clone_size: many
j_call: TRBJ1-1
d_call: TRBD1
cdr3_aa: CASSRTGVGTEAFF
cdr3_nt: TGTGCCAGCAGTCGTACAGGGGTCGGGACTGAAGCTTTCTTT

v_call: TRBV6-5
clone_size: few
j_call: TRBJ2-6
d_call: TRBD1
cdr3_aa: CASSLPPSGGVLTF
cdr3_nt: TGTGCCAGCAGTTTACCCCCGTCAGGGGGAGTCCTGACTTTC

v_call: TRBV11-2
clone_size: once
j_call: TRBJ2-3
d_call: TRBD2
cdr3_aa: CASSPSGSIGAQGTQYF
cdr3_nt: TGTGCCAGCAGCCCTAGCGGGAGTATCGGGGCCCAGGGTACGCAGTATTTT

v_call: TRBV12-3/TRBV12-4
clone_size: NA
j_call: TRBJ2-2
d_call: TRBD2
cdr3_aa: CASSLSGWLAGAHTGELFF
cdr3_nt: TGTGCCAGCAGTTTATCGGGGTGGCTAGCGGGAGCCCACACCGGGGAGCTGTTTTTT

v_call: TRBV7-2
clone_size: NA
j_call: TRBJ2-3
d_call: NA
cdr3_aa: CASSRGSGDTQYF
cdr3_nt: TGTGCCAGCAGCCGGGGTAGCGGAGATACGCAGTATTTT

v_call: TRBV24-1
clone_size: NA
j_call: TRBJ1-2
d_call: TRBD1
cdr3_aa: CATSSSRGPRGYTF
cdr3_nt: TGTGCCACCAGTTCCAGTAGGGGGCCTCGGGGCTACACCTTC

v_call: TRBV11-1
clone_size: NA
j_call: TRBJ1-5
d_call: NA
cdr3_aa: CASSLGGRGSNQPQHF
cdr3_nt: TGTGCCAGCAGCTTAGGCGGGCGCGGGAGCAATCAGCCCCAGCATTTT

v_call: TRBV20-1
clone_size: NA
j_call: TRBJ2-3
d_call: TRBD1
cdr3_aa: CSARDETGGADTQYF
cdr3_nt: TGCAGTGCTAGAGATGAGACAGGGGGCGCCGATACGCAGTATTTT

v_call: TRBV19
clone_size: NA
j_call: TRBJ2-1
d_call: TRBD1
cdr3_aa: CASSIGTGGHNEQFF
cdr3_nt: TGTGCCAGTAGTATCGGGACAGGGGGACACAATGAGCAGTTCTTC

v_call: TRBV5-1
clone_size: many
j_call: TRBJ2-7
d_call: TRBD1
cdr3_aa: CASSSDRVVGGEQYF
cdr3_nt: TGCGCCAGCAGCTCGGACAGGGTCGTCGGGGGCGAGCAGTACTTC

v_call: TRBV15
clone_size: many
j_call: TRBJ1-2
d_call: NA
cdr3_aa: CATSKDLNYGYTF
cdr3_nt: TGTGCCACCAGCAAAGACCTTAACTATGGCTACACCTTC

v_call: TRBV19
clone_size: NA
j_call: TRBJ2-2
d_call: TRBD1
cdr3_aa: CASGTGENTGELFF
cdr3_nt: TGTGCCAGTGGAACAGGGGAGAACACCGGGGAGCTGTTTTTT

v_call: TRBV10-3
clone_size: NA
j_call: TRBJ2-3
d_call: TRBD2
cdr3_aa: CAISAGLAGIDTQYF
cdr3_nt: TGTGCCATCAGTGCCGGACTAGCGGGAATTGATACGCAGTATTTT

v_call: TRBV20-1
clone_size: NA
j_call: TRBJ2-3
d_call: TRBD1
cdr3_aa: CSAGRDRVSTDTQYF
cdr3_nt: TGCAGTGCTGGCCGGGACAGGGTGAGCACAGATACGCAGTATTTT

v_call: TRBV19
clone_size: NA
j_call: TRBJ2-2
d_call: NA
cdr3_aa: CASSWGARENTGELFF
cdr3_nt: TGTGCCAGTTCGTGGGGGGCGAGGGAAAACACCGGGGAGCTGTTTTTT

v_call: TRBV7-2
clone_size: many
j_call: TRBJ2-1
d_call: TRBD2
cdr3_aa: CASSFQRGGNEQFF
cdr3_nt: TGTGCCAGCAGCTTTCAGCGGGGCGGCAATGAGCAGTTCTTC

v_call: TRBV27
clone_size: NA
j_call: TRBJ1-1
d_call: NA
cdr3_aa: CASGSFSMNTEAFF
cdr3_nt: TGTGCCAGCGGTTCTTTTAGCATGAACACTGAAGCTTTCTTT

v_call: TRBV24-1
clone_size: NA
j_call: TRBJ1-5
d_call: NA
cdr3_aa: CATSDPLIGQPQHF
cdr3_nt: TGTGCCACCAGTGATCCACTTATCGGACAGCCCCAGCATTTT

v_call: TRBV19
clone_size: NA
j_call: TRBJ1-2
d_call: TRBD1
cdr3_aa: CASSAHTGTGYGYTF
cdr3_nt: TGTGCCAGTAGTGCCCACACGGGGACAGGTTATGGCTACACCTTC

v_call: TRBV20-1
clone_size: NA
j_call: TRBJ1-1
d_call: NA
cdr3_aa: CSASSRGQEDTEAFF
cdr3_nt: TGCAGTGCCAGCAGCCGCGGACAAGAGGACACTGAAGCTTTCTTT

v_call: TRBV10-3
clone_size: NA
j_call: TRBJ1-6
d_call: NA
cdr3_aa: CAISESLGAGSPLHF
cdr3_nt: TGTGCCATCAGTGAGTCCCTCGGGGCTGGCTCACCCCTCCACTTT

v_call: TRBV7-2
clone_size: NA
j_call: TRBJ2-7
d_call: TRBD1
cdr3_aa: CASSMGQVRGEQYF
cdr3_nt: TGTGCCAGCAGCATGGGACAGGTCAGGGGAGAGCAGTACTTC

v_call: TRBV19
clone_size: few
j_call: TRBJ2-5
d_call: TRBD1
cdr3_aa: CASSPPGQGYETQYF
cdr3_nt: TGTGCCAGCTCACCACCAGGACAGGGGTATGAGACCCAGTACTTC

v_call: TRBV20-1
clone_size: NA
j_call: TRBJ2-3
d_call: NA
cdr3_aa: CSARQGGGTDTQYF
cdr3_nt: TGCAGTGCTAGGCAGGGCGGGGGCACAGATACGCAGTATTTT

v_call: TRBV20-1
clone_size: NA
j_call: TRBJ2-7
d_call: NA
cdr3_aa: CSAREQSQGEQYF
cdr3_nt: TGCAGTGCTAGGGAACAGAGTCAGGGAGAGCAGTACTTC

v_call: TRBV10-3
clone_size: NA
j_call: TRBJ1-4
d_call: NA
cdr3_aa: CATGQPNEKLFF
cdr3_nt: TGTGCCACAGGCCAGCCGAATGAAAAACTGTTTTTT

v_call: TRBV2
clone_size: NA
j_call: TRBJ2-3
d_call: TRBD2
cdr3_aa: CASSKGGGSTDTQYF
cdr3_nt: TGTGCCAGCAGTAAGGGCGGGGGAAGCACAGATACGCAGTATTTT

v_call: TRBV18
clone_size: NA
j_call: TRBJ1-5
d_call: NA
cdr3_aa: CASSPPPGHPNQPQHF
cdr3_nt: TGTGCCAGCTCACCACCGCCGGGACACCCCAATCAGCCCCAGCATTTT

v_call: TRBV9
clone_size: NA
j_call: TRBJ1-3
d_call: NA
cdr3_aa: CASSVEGNTIYF
cdr3_nt: TGTGCCAGCAGCGTAGAAGGGAACACCATATATTTT

v_call: TRBV2
clone_size: NA
j_call: TRBJ2-7
d_call: TRBD1
cdr3_aa: CASKGTGLYF
cdr3_nt: TGTGCCAGCAAGGGGACAGGGCTGTACTTC

v_call: TRBV2
clone_size: NA
j_call: TRBJ1-1
d_call: NA
cdr3_aa: CASSGGRDTEAFF
cdr3_nt: TGTGCCAGCAGTGGGGGACGGGACACTGAAGCTTTCTTT

v_call: TRBV2
clone_size: NA
j_call: TRBJ2-2
d_call: NA
cdr3_aa: CASSTPPAGELFF
cdr3_nt: TGTGCCAGCAGTACGCCGCCGGCCGGGGAGCTGTTTTTT

v_call: TRBV2
clone_size: NA
j_call: TRBJ1-2
d_call: NA
cdr3_aa: CARKGGFDYGYTF
cdr3_nt: TGTGCCAGAAAAGGAGGGTTTGACTATGGCTACACCTTC

v_call: TRBV7-2
clone_size: NA
j_call: TRBJ2-3
d_call: TRBD2
cdr3_aa: CASSHASGGHTQYF
cdr3_nt: TGTGCCAGCAGCCACGCTAGCGGGGGTCATACGCAGTATTTT

v_call: TRBV15
clone_size: NA
j_call: TRBJ2-2
d_call: NA
cdr3_aa: CATTLNGDGELFF
cdr3_nt: TGTGCCACCACTCTGAACGGGGATGGGGAGCTGTTTTTT

v_call: TRBV29-1
clone_size: NA
j_call: TRBJ2-7
d_call: TRBD1
cdr3_aa: CSVGPTGGYEQYF
cdr3_nt: TGCAGCGTTGGCCCCACAGGGGGATACGAGCAGTACTTC

v_call: TRBV12-3/TRBV12-4
clone_size: many
j_call: TRBJ2-5
d_call: NA
cdr3_aa: CASSLSKETQYF
cdr3_nt: TGTGCCAGCAGTTTATCTAAAGAGACCCAGTACTTC